Listed below are T cell receptor beta chains from one sample, sequenced in a study of cytomegalovirus exposure and HLA in healthy donors. Sequencing used immunoSEQ multiplex PCR; TCRdb keeps in-frame clones, though not all of them. The sample yields 150,000 to 200,000 clones, nearly 90% seen once. What was sequenced was PBMCs. The receptors were gathered from a man aged 18 to 29 in good health and CMV-seropositive. The CDR3 runs from the conserved cysteine through the conserved F or W. Each record gives: CDR3 DNA, CDR3 protein, CDR3 length, D gene, clone size, V gene, J gene. A D gene is named only where the DNA matches it firmly. Clone size is not always given. Where it is, it says once, few, many or a class for expanded clones.

cdr3_nt: TGCGCCAGCAGCCCGGGGGGGGCGGTAACGGCCGGGGAGCTGTTTTTT
cdr3_aa: CASSPGGAVTAGELFF
cdr3_length: 16
d_call: TRBD2
clone_size: NA
v_call: TRBV5-1
j_call: TRBJ2-2

cdr3_nt: TGTGCCAGCAGCTTAAGCCCGTTCGACAGAAGCAATCAGCCCCAGCATTTT
cdr3_aa: CASSLSPFDRSNQPQHF
cdr3_length: 17
d_call: NA
clone_size: NA
v_call: TRBV7-8
j_call: TRBJ1-5

cdr3_nt: TGTGCCAGCAGCTTAGCCTGGTCCGGTCCCGGCTCTGGAAACACCATATATTTT
cdr3_aa: CASSLAWSGPGSGNTIYF
cdr3_length: 18
d_call: NA
clone_size: NA
v_call: TRBV7-6
j_call: TRBJ1-3

cdr3_nt: TGTGCCACCCAGATAGAGCGGGAGGGGGGCGAGCAGTACTTC
cdr3_aa: CATQIEREGGEQYF
cdr3_length: 14
d_call: TRBD2
clone_size: NA
v_call: TRBV6-5
j_call: TRBJ2-7

cdr3_nt: TGTGCCAGCAGCATTTTCCGTCAAACAGGCATCTCTGGAAACACCATATATTTT
cdr3_aa: CASSIFRQTGISGNTIYF
cdr3_length: 18
d_call: NA
clone_size: NA
v_call: TRBV7-9
j_call: TRBJ1-3

cdr3_nt: TGTGCCAGCAGTTTTATTGGCAGAGGCTTTGATCAGCCCCAGCATTTT
cdr3_aa: CASSFIGRGFDQPQHF
cdr3_length: 16
d_call: NA
clone_size: NA
v_call: TRBV28
j_call: TRBJ1-5

cdr3_nt: TGTGCCAGCAGTTATCTGATCGGCTCCTACGAGCAGTACTTC
cdr3_aa: CASSYLIGSYEQYF
cdr3_length: 14
d_call: NA
clone_size: NA
v_call: TRBV28
j_call: TRBJ2-7

cdr3_nt: TGCAGCGTTGCTACAGGGGGAAAAAACAATCAGCCCCAGCATTTT
cdr3_aa: CSVATGGKNNQPQHF
cdr3_length: 15
d_call: TRBD1
clone_size: NA
v_call: TRBV29-1
j_call: TRBJ1-5

cdr3_nt: TGTGCCAGCAGTTTACATGGGGGCGGCAATGAGCAGTTCTTC
cdr3_aa: CASSLHGGGNEQFF
cdr3_length: 14
d_call: NA
clone_size: NA
v_call: TRBV28
j_call: TRBJ2-1

cdr3_nt: TGTGCCAGCAGCCTGGGACTAAGCCCAGATACGCAGTATTTT
cdr3_aa: CASSLGLSPDTQYF
cdr3_length: 14
d_call: TRBD2
clone_size: NA
v_call: TRBV7-3
j_call: TRBJ2-3

cdr3_nt: TGTGCCAGCAGTTCGACAGGGGAGCCCCAGCCCCAGCATTTT
cdr3_aa: CASSSTGEPQPQHF
cdr3_length: 14
d_call: TRBD1
clone_size: once
v_call: TRBV6-1
j_call: TRBJ1-5

cdr3_nt: TGTGCCAGCAGCTTAGACCTAGCCAATGAGCAGTTCTTC
cdr3_aa: CASSLDLANEQFF
cdr3_length: 13
d_call: NA
clone_size: once
v_call: TRBV7-6
j_call: TRBJ2-1

cdr3_nt: TGTGCCATAGGGGAACTTGGGGCAAACACTGAAGCTTTCTTT
cdr3_aa: CAIGELGANTEAFF
cdr3_length: 14
d_call: NA
clone_size: NA
v_call: TRBV15
j_call: TRBJ1-1

cdr3_nt: TGCGCCAGCATGAACAGGCCGAACTATGGCTACACCTTC
cdr3_aa: CASMNRPNYGYTF
cdr3_length: 13
d_call: NA
clone_size: NA
v_call: TRBV5-1
j_call: TRBJ1-2

cdr3_nt: TGTGCCACCAGCAGAGATACGCGGGGTTTTTACGAGCAGTACTTC
cdr3_aa: CATSRDTRGFYEQYF
cdr3_length: 15
d_call: NA
clone_size: NA
v_call: TRBV15
j_call: TRBJ2-7

cdr3_nt: TGTGCCAGCAGCCAAGACATACAGGTCTCTCAGCCCCAGCATTTT
cdr3_aa: CASSQDIQVSQPQHF
cdr3_length: 15
d_call: NA
clone_size: NA
v_call: TRBV4-2
j_call: TRBJ1-5

cdr3_nt: TGTGCCAGCTTACCCGGGACTCAATCCTACAATGAGCAGTTCTTC
cdr3_aa: CASLPGTQSYNEQFF
cdr3_length: 15
d_call: NA
clone_size: NA
v_call: TRBV18
j_call: TRBJ2-1

cdr3_nt: TGTGCCAGTAGTATTTGGACAGTGAGGCCCTATCACACTGAAGCTTTCTTT
cdr3_aa: CASSIWTVRPYHTEAFF
cdr3_length: 17
d_call: NA
clone_size: NA
v_call: TRBV19
j_call: TRBJ1-1

cdr3_nt: TGTGCCAGCAGTATAAACAGAGACTATGGCTACACCTTC
cdr3_aa: CASSINRDYGYTF
cdr3_length: 13
d_call: NA
clone_size: NA
v_call: TRBV27
j_call: TRBJ1-2

cdr3_nt: TGTGCCAGCAGTCTTAACAGGGGCGGGTCTGGGGCCAACGTCCTGACTTTC
cdr3_aa: CASSLNRGGSGANVLTF
cdr3_length: 17
d_call: TRBD1
clone_size: few
v_call: TRBV27
j_call: TRBJ2-6

cdr3_nt: TGTGCCAGCAGTGAAAGGCTAGCGGGAGGGAATGAGCAGTTCTTC
cdr3_aa: CASSERLAGGNEQFF
cdr3_length: 15
d_call: TRBD2
clone_size: NA
v_call: TRBV2
j_call: TRBJ2-1

cdr3_nt: TGTGCCAGCAGCTTGGTCGGAGATTACAATGAGCAGTTCTTC
cdr3_aa: CASSLVGDYNEQFF
cdr3_length: 14
d_call: NA
clone_size: NA
v_call: TRBV5-6
j_call: TRBJ2-1

cdr3_nt: TGTGCCAGCAGCTTGGTCGAAGGGGGCCGGGCTTCCGAGCAGTACTTC
cdr3_aa: CASSLVEGGRASEQYF
cdr3_length: 16
d_call: TRBD1
clone_size: NA
v_call: TRBV5-7
j_call: TRBJ2-7

cdr3_nt: TGTGCCAGCAGCCGGACAGGGCCAGAAGCTTTCTTT
cdr3_aa: CASSRTGPEAFF
cdr3_length: 12
d_call: TRBD1
clone_size: NA
v_call: TRBV7-2
j_call: TRBJ1-1

cdr3_nt: TGTGCCAGCAGCATCGAGGTAGGGGGCGGAATAGGGGACACTGAAGCTTTCTTT
cdr3_aa: CASSIEVGGGIGDTEAFF
cdr3_length: 18
d_call: TRBD1
clone_size: NA
v_call: TRBV11-2
j_call: TRBJ1-1

cdr3_nt: TGTGCCAGCAGCTTGGTTGATCGGGGGGTGAAGACCCAGTACTTC
cdr3_aa: CASSLVDRGVKTQYF
cdr3_length: 15
d_call: TRBD2
clone_size: few
v_call: TRBV5-6
j_call: TRBJ2-5

cdr3_nt: TGTGCCAGCAGCTTGACAGGGCTCTACAATGAGCAGTTCTTC
cdr3_aa: CASSLTGLYNEQFF
cdr3_length: 14
d_call: TRBD1
clone_size: once
v_call: TRBV11-2
j_call: TRBJ2-1

cdr3_nt: TGTGCCAGCTCGGAACCGGGACACAATGAAAAACTGTTTTTT
cdr3_aa: CASSEPGHNEKLFF
cdr3_length: 14
d_call: NA
clone_size: NA
v_call: TRBV25-1
j_call: TRBJ1-4

cdr3_nt: TGCGCCAGCAGCCGGGGGACTAGCGGGCGCACAGATACGCAGTATTTT
cdr3_aa: CASSRGTSGRTDTQYF
cdr3_length: 16
d_call: TRBD2
clone_size: NA
v_call: TRBV4-1
j_call: TRBJ2-3

cdr3_nt: TGTGCCAGCAGCGAGGGTCTAGCGGGAGCCTACAATGAGCAGTTCTTC
cdr3_aa: CASSEGLAGAYNEQFF
cdr3_length: 16
d_call: TRBD2
clone_size: once
v_call: TRBV2
j_call: TRBJ2-1

cdr3_nt: TGTGCTGCAGGGGTCACCGGGGAGCTGTTTTTT
cdr3_aa: CAAGVTGELFF
cdr3_length: 11
d_call: NA
clone_size: NA
v_call: TRBV6-5
j_call: TRBJ2-2

cdr3_nt: TGTGCCAGCAGCTTAATAGCGGATGAGCAGTTCTTC
cdr3_aa: CASSLIADEQFF
cdr3_length: 12
d_call: NA
clone_size: NA
v_call: TRBV7-6
j_call: TRBJ2-1

cdr3_nt: TGTGCCAGCAGCTTAAATGAGGGCGAACCCTACGAGCAGTACTTC
cdr3_aa: CASSLNEGEPYEQYF
cdr3_length: 15
d_call: NA
clone_size: NA
v_call: TRBV11-2
j_call: TRBJ2-7

cdr3_nt: TGTGCCAGCAGAGCCGGGACAGGGAAGGCCGGGGAGCTGTTTTTT
cdr3_aa: CASRAGTGKAGELFF
cdr3_length: 15
d_call: TRBD1
clone_size: NA
v_call: TRBV6-5
j_call: TRBJ2-2

cdr3_nt: TGTGCTAGCAGCTTCTCTAAGAACACTGAAGCTTTCTTT
cdr3_aa: CASSFSKNTEAFF
cdr3_length: 13
d_call: NA
clone_size: few
v_call: TRBV7-7
j_call: TRBJ1-1

cdr3_nt: TGCGCCAGCAGCTTCTCCGGGACAGGGGGCGAGCAGTACTTC
cdr3_aa: CASSFSGTGGEQYF
cdr3_length: 14
d_call: TRBD1
clone_size: NA
v_call: TRBV5-1
j_call: TRBJ2-7

cdr3_nt: TGTGCCAGCAGCATATTAGCGGGAGGGGTGGATACGCAGTATTTT
cdr3_aa: CASSILAGGVDTQYF
cdr3_length: 15
d_call: TRBD2
clone_size: NA
v_call: TRBV5-6
j_call: TRBJ2-3

cdr3_nt: TGTGCCAGTAGTGGGACAGGGGGCAATCAGCCCCAGCATTTT
cdr3_aa: CASSGTGGNQPQHF
cdr3_length: 14
d_call: TRBD1
clone_size: few
v_call: TRBV19
j_call: TRBJ1-5

cdr3_nt: TGTGCCAGCGGCCCGTACGAGCAGTACTTC
cdr3_aa: CASGPYEQYF
cdr3_length: 10
d_call: NA
clone_size: NA
v_call: TRBV6-1
j_call: TRBJ2-7

cdr3_nt: TGCGCCAGCAGCTCGATAGCAGAGACCCAGTACTTC
cdr3_aa: CASSSIAETQYF
cdr3_length: 12
d_call: NA
clone_size: few
v_call: TRBV4-1
j_call: TRBJ2-5

cdr3_nt: TGTGCCAGCAGCGCCAACAGTTTAGGCTACACCTTC
cdr3_aa: CASSANSLGYTF
cdr3_length: 12
d_call: NA
clone_size: NA
v_call: TRBV9
j_call: TRBJ1-2

cdr3_nt: TGTGCCAGCAGCGTAGGGCCTAATCTACAGGGACTAGCGGGAGCGTACAATGAGCAGTTCTTC
cdr3_aa: CASSVGPNLQGLAGAYNEQFF
cdr3_length: 21
d_call: TRBD2
clone_size: NA
v_call: TRBV9
j_call: TRBJ2-1

cdr3_nt: TGTGCTAGCAGCCCCTGGCCGAGCGGGAGTAACTCCTACGAGCAGTACTTC
cdr3_aa: CASSPWPSGSNSYEQYF
cdr3_length: 17
d_call: TRBD2
clone_size: NA
v_call: TRBV7-7
j_call: TRBJ2-7

cdr3_nt: TGTGCCTGGGAGACAGGGGGCGGTGATGGCTACACCTTC
cdr3_aa: CAWETGGGDGYTF
cdr3_length: 13
d_call: TRBD1
clone_size: NA
v_call: TRBV30
j_call: TRBJ1-2

cdr3_nt: TGTGCCAGCAGCTTACTCGGACAGCTCGGACAGCCCCAGCATTTT
cdr3_aa: CASSLLGQLGQPQHF
cdr3_length: 15
d_call: NA
clone_size: once
v_call: TRBV7-2
j_call: TRBJ1-5

cdr3_nt: TGCAGCGTAACAGAGCAAGGGGCCAACGTCCTGACTTTC
cdr3_aa: CSVTEQGANVLTF
cdr3_length: 13
d_call: NA
clone_size: NA
v_call: TRBV29-1
j_call: TRBJ2-6

cdr3_nt: TGCGCCAGCAGCTTGGCCTGGGACAGGGCCCACAATGAGCAGTTCTTC
cdr3_aa: CASSLAWDRAHNEQFF
cdr3_length: 16
d_call: TRBD1
clone_size: NA
v_call: TRBV5-1
j_call: TRBJ2-1

cdr3_nt: TGTGCCTGGAGTAGACAGGACTATGGCTACACCTTC
cdr3_aa: CAWSRQDYGYTF
cdr3_length: 12
d_call: NA
clone_size: NA
v_call: TRBV30
j_call: TRBJ1-2

cdr3_nt: TGCGCCAGCAGCCAAGACGTAACCGGGACAGGAAGAATTCGGGACTATGGCTACACCTTC
cdr3_aa: CASSQDVTGTGRIRDYGYTF
cdr3_length: 20
d_call: TRBD1
clone_size: NA
v_call: TRBV4-1
j_call: TRBJ1-2

cdr3_nt: TGTGCCAGCAGCTTAGGGGTCGGGGGGGTCCAAGATACGCAGTATTTT
cdr3_aa: CASSLGVGGVQDTQYF
cdr3_length: 16
d_call: TRBD2
clone_size: once
v_call: TRBV7-6
j_call: TRBJ2-3

cdr3_nt: TGTGCCAGCAGCTTAGGACAGGCTGGGGAAAAACTGTTTTTT
cdr3_aa: CASSLGQAGEKLFF
cdr3_length: 14
d_call: NA
clone_size: NA
v_call: TRBV7-9
j_call: TRBJ1-4

cdr3_nt: TGCGCCAGCAGCCCTGGGGGAGGGCAGGGAGACACTGAAGCTTTCTTT
cdr3_aa: CASSPGGGQGDTEAFF
cdr3_length: 16
d_call: NA
clone_size: NA
v_call: TRBV5-1
j_call: TRBJ1-1

cdr3_nt: TGCGCCAGCAGCTTGGCGGGGGGGTACACTGAAGCTTTCTTT
cdr3_aa: CASSLAGGYTEAFF
cdr3_length: 14
d_call: NA
clone_size: few
v_call: TRBV5-1
j_call: TRBJ1-1